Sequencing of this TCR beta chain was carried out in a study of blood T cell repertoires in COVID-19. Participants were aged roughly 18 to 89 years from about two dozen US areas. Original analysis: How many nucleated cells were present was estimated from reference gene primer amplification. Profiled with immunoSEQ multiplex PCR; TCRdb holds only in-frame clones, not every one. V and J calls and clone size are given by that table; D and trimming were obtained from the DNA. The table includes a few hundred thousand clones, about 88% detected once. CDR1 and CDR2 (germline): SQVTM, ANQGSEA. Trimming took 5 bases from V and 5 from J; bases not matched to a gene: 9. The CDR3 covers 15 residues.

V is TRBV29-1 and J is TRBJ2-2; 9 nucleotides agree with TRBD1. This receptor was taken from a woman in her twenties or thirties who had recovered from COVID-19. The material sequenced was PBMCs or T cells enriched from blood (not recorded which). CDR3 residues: CSVTDTGGGTGELFF. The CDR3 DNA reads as TGCAGCGTTACCGACACAGGGGGCGGAACCGGGGAGCTGTTTTTT.